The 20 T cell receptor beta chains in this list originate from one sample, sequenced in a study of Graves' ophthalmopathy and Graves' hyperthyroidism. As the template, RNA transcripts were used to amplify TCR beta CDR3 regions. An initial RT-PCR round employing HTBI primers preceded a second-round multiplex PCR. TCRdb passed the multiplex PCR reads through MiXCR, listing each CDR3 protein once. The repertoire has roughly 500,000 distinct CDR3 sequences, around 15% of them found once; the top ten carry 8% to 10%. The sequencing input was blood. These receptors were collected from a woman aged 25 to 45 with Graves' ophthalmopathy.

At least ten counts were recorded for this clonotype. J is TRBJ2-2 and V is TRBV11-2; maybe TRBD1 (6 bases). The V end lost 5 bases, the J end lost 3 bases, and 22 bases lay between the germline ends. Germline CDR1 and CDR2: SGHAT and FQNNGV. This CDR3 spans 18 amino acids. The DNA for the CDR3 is TGTGCCAGCAGCCCGTACAGGGACCGGACGTTATACACCGGGGAGCTGTTTTTT. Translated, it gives CASSPYRDRTLYTGELFF. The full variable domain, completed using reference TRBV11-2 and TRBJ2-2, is EAGVAQSPRYKIIEKRQSVAFWCNPISGHATLYWYQQILGQGPKLLIQFQNNGVVDDSQLPKDRFSAERLKGVDSTLKIQPAKLEDSAVYLCASSPYRDRTLYTGELFFGEGSRLTVL.

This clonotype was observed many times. The CDR3 region has the DNA TGTGCCAGCAGTGAAGGGGTGGGAGGGGGGACTGAAGCTTTCTTT. Translated: CASSEGVGGGTEAFF. The chain is built from TRBV6-1 and TRBJ1-1; D might be TRBD1 (6 bases). The CDR3 is made up of 15 amino acids. The V end lost 1 base, the J end lost 5 bases, and 14 bases lay between the germline ends. Germline lookup yields CDR1 MNHNS and CDR2 SASEGT.

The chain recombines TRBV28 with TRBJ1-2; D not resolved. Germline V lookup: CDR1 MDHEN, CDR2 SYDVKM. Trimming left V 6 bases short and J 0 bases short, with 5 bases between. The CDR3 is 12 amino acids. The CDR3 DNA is TGTGCCAGCAGCCGGGCTAACTATGGCTACACCTTC. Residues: CASSRANYGYTF.

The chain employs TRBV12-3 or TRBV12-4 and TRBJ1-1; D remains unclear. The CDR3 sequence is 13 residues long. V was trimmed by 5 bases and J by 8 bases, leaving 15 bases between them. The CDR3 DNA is TGTGCCAGCAGTCTTACAGAGATCAGCGAAGCTTTCTTT. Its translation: CASSLTEISEAFF.

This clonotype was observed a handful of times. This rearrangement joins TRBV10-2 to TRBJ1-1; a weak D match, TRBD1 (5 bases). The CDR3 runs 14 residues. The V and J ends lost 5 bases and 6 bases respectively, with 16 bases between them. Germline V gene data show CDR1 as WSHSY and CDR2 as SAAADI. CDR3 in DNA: TGCGCCAGCAGTAGTCTCATGGGGGTAGCTGAAGCTTTCTTT. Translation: CASSSLMGVAEAFF.

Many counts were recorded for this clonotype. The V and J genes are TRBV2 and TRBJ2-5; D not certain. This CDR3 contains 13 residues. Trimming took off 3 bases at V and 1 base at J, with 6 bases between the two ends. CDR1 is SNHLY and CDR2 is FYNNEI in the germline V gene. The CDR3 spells CASSDYLQETQYF. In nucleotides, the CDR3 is TGTGCCAGCAGTGACTACCTCCAAGAGACCCAGTACTTC.

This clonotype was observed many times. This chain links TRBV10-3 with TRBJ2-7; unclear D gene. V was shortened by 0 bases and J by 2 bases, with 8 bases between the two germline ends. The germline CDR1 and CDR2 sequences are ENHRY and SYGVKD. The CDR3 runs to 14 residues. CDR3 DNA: TGTGCCATCAGTGAGTCGGGTTCAACCTACGAGCAGTACTTC. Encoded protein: CAISESGSTYEQYF.

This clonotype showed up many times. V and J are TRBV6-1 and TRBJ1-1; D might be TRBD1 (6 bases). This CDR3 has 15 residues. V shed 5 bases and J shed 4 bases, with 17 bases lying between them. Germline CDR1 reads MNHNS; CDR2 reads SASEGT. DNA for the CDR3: TGTGCCAGCAGTAGAGGGGGAAGGTTAGGCACTGAAGCTTTCTTT. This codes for CASSRGGRLGTEAFF.

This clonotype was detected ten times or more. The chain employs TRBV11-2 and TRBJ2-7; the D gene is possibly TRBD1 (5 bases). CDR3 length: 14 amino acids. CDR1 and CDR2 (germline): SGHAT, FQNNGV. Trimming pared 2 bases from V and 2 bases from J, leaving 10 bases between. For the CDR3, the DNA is TGTGCCAGCAGCTTACAGACAGTTGCCTACGAGCAGTACTTC. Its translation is CASSLQTVAYEQYF.

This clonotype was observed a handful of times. The CDR3 spells CASSFLLVGTEAFF. The CDR3 nucleotides are TGTGCCAGCAGCTTCCTATTAGTAGGCACTGAAGCTTTCTTT. This chain links TRBV11-2 with TRBJ1-1, with no clear D. Trimming took off 3 bases at V and 4 bases at J, with 12 bases between the two ends. The CDR3 totals 14 residues. Germline CDR1 is SGHAT and CDR2 is FQNNGV.

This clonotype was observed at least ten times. The CDR3: CASSLAWGSNQPQHF. The CDR3 coding sequence is TGTGCCAGCAGCTTAGCGTGGGGTAGCAATCAGCCCCAGCATTTT. The gene calls are TRBV7-2 and TRBJ1-5; D not resolved. CDR3 size: 15 residues. Trimming cost V 0 bases and J 0 bases, with 6 bases left between them. CDR1 and CDR2 (germline): SGHTA, FQGNSA. The complete variable domain, with remaining parts taken from reference TRBV7-2 and TRBJ1-5, reads GAGVSQSPSNKVTEKGKDVELRCDPISGHTALYWYRQSLGQGLEFLIYFQGNSAPDKSGLPSDRFSAERTGGSVSTLTIQRTQQEDSAVYLCASSLAWGSNQPQHFGDGTRLSIL.

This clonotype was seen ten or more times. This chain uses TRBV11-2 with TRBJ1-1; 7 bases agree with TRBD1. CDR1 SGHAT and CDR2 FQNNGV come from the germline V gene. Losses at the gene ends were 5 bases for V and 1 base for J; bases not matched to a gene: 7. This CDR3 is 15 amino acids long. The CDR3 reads CASSADGQENTEAFF. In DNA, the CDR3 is TGTGCCAGCAGCGCCGACGGACAGGAGAACACTGAAGCTTTCTTT.

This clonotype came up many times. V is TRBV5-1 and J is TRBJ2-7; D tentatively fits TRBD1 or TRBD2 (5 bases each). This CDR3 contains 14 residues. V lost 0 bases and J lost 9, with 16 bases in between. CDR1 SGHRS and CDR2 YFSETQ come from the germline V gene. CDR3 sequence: CASSLEAGLLGQYF. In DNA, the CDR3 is TGCGCCAGCAGCTTGGAAGCAGGGCTACTAGGGCAGTACTTC.

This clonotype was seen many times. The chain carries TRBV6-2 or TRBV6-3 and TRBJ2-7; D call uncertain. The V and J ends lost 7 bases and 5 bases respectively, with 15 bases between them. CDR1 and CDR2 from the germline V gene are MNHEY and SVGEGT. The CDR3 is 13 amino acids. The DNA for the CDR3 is TGTGCCAGCACCAAAACCGAGACGGACGAGCAGTACTTC. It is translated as CASTKTETDEQYF.

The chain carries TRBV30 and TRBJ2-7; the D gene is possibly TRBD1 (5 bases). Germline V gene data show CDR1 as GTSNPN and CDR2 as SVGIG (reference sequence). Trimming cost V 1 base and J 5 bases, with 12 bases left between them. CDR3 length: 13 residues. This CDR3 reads CAWSAPGLDEQYF. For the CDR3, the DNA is TGTGCCTGGAGTGCACCAGGGCTCGACGAGCAGTACTTC.

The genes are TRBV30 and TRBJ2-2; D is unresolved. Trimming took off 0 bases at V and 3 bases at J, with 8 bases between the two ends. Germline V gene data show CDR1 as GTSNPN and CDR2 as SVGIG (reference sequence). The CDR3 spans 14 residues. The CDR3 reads CAWSVSRYTGELFF. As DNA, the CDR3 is TGTGCCTGGAGTGTGTCCAGATACACCGGGGAGCTGTTTTTT.

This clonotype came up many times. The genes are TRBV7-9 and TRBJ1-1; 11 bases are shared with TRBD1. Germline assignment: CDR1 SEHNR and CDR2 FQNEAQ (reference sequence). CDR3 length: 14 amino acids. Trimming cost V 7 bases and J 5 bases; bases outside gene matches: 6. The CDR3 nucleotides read TGTGCCAGCACCTGGGGACAGGGGGAAACTGAAGCTTTCTTT. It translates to CASTWGQGETEAFF.

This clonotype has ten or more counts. CDR3 region: CASSLFGTVNTGELFF. The CDR3 region has the DNA TGTGCCAGCTCTCTGTTCGGAACAGTGAACACCGGGGAGCTGTTTTTT. This sequence joins TRBV27 and TRBJ2-2; D is unclear. CDR1 is MNHEY and CDR2 is SMNVEV in the germline V gene (reference sequence). The CDR3 runs 16 residues. With 8 bases removed from V and 1 base from J, the gap between germline ends came to 17 bases.

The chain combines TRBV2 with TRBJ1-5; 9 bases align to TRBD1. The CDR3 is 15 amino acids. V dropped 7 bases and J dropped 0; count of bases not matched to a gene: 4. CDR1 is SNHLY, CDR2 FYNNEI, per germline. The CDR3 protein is CASMQDRGSNQPQHF. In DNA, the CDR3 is TGTGCCAGCATGCAGGACAGGGGTAGCAATCAGCCCCAGCATTTT.

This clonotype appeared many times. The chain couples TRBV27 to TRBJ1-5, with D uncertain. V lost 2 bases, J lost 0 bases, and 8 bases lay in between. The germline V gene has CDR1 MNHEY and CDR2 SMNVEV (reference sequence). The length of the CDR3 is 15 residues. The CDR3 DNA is TGTGCCAGCAGTTTAAAGGCTTATAGCAATCAGCCCCAGCATTTT. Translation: CASSLKAYSNQPQHF.